This T cell receptor (beta chain) originates from a study of blood T cell repertoires in COVID-19. Whole-study context: Both acute and convalescent COVID-19 samples were obtained from the United States, Italy and Spain. T cells, B-cell-depleted T cells, or PBMCs provided the cDNA or gDNA that served as material.

The authors' processing: Researchers report that nucleated cell counts were estimated from reference gene primer amplification. The protocol was immunoSEQ multiplex PCR, while the TCRdb copy is restricted to in-frame clones and leaves out a portion. The V and J calls and clone size were taken over from that table, and D and trimming were inferred from the DNA. Of 110,000 to 150,000 clones in the sample, 75% to 85% were seen once. This CDR3 has 13 amino acids. V dropped 8 bases and J dropped 2 bases, with 10 bases sitting between them. Looked up from germline, CDR1 is MNHEY and CDR2 is SMNVEV (reference sequence).

The rearrangement uses TRBV27 and TRBJ1-5; D remains unclear. The specimen was peripheral blood. The source is a man aged 55 to 70 with active or convalescent COVID-19. The CDR3 is CASAPEGNQPQHF. The CDR3 DNA reads TGTGCCAGCGCCCCCGAGGGCAATCAGCCCCAGCATTTT.